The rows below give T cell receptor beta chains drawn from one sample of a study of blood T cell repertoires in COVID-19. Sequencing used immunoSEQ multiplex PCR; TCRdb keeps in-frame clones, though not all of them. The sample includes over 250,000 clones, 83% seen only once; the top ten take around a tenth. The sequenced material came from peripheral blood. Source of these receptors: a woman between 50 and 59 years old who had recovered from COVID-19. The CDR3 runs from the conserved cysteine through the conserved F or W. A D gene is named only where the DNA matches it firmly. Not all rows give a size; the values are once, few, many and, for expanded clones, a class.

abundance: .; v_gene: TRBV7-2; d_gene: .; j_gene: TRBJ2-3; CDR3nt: TGTGCCAGCAGCTTAGAACAAGTTCCGCAGTATTTT; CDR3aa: CASSLEQVPQYF
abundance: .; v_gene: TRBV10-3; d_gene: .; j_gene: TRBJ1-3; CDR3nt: TGTGCCATCAGTGACTTGTCCTCCTCTGGAAACACCATATATTTT; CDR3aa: CAISDLSSSGNTIYF
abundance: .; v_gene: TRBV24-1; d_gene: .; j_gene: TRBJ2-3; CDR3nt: TGTGCCACCAGTGACCCAAGGGGAACAGATACGCAGTATTTT; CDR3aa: CATSDPRGTDTQYF
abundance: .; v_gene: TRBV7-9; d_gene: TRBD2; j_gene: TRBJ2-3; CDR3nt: TGTGCCAGCAGCTTAGGGATCACGGGGGGACTGCGGGTTGATCCTGAGCAGTATTTT; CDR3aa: CASSLGITGGLRVDPEQYF
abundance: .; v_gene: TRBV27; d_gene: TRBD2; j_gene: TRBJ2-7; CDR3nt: TGTGCCAGCAGTTTAGCGGGGGGAAGCTCCTACGAGCAGTACTTC; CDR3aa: CASSLAGGSSYEQYF
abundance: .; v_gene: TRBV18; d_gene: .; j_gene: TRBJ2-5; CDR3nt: TGTGCCAGCTCCCCCCGGGTGGACACCCAAGAGACCCAGTACTTC; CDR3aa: CASSPRVDTQETQYF
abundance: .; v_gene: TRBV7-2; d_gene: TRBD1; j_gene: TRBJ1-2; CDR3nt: TGTGCCAGCAGCTTAGGCCCAAGGGGGCCAGGCTATGGCTACACCTTC; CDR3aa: CASSLGPRGPGYGYTF
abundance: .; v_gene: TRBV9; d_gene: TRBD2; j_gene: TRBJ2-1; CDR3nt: TGTGCCAGCGGCGGGGGGCCCGGGGAGCAGTTCTTC; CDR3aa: CASGGGPGEQFF
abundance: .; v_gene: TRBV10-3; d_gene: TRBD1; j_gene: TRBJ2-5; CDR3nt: TGTGCCATCAGTCCCGGGACAGGGACGGAGACCCAGTACTTC; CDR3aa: CAISPGTGTETQYF
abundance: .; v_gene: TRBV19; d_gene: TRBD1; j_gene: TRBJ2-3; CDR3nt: TGTGCCAGTAGTTCGGGACAGGGGGACACAGATACGCAGTATTTT; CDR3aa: CASSSGQGDTDTQYF
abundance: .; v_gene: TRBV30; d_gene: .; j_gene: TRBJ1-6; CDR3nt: TGTGCCTGGACAGGGATCACGAATTCACCCCTCCACTTT; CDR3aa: CAWTGITNSPLHF
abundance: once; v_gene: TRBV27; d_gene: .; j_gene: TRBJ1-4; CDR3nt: TGTGCCAGCAGCCGACATCTCGCAACTAATGAAAAACTGTTTTTT; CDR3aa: CASSRHLATNEKLFF
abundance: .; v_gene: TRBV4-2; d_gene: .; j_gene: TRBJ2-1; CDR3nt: TGTGCCAGCAGCCGGGGGGGGACAAACGCCTACAATGAGCAGTTCTTC; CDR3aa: CASSRGGTNAYNEQFF
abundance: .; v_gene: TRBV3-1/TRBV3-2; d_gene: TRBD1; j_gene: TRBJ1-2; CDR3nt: TGTGCCAGCAGCCCATGGAGAGAGACAGGGACTCTGACCGCTAACTATGGCTACACCTTC; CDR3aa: CASSPWRETGTLTANYGYTF
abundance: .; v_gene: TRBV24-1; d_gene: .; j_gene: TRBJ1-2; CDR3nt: TGTGCCACCACCCGAGTAGGGGTGCGTAATAGGGACTATGGCTACACCTTC; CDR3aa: CATTRVGVRNRDYGYTF
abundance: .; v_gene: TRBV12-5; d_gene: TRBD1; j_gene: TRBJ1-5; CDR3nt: TGTGCTAGTGGTTTACCTACGCTCCAGGGGGCGCAGGTTAAGCCCCAGCATTTT; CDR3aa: CASGLPTLQGAQVKPQHF